This T cell receptor beta chain was retrieved from a study of CD4 T cells in relation to SARS-CoV-2 and coronaviruses. Overall study: Crossreactive spike epitopes shared across donors were mapped to their HLA restriction.

Germline CDR1 and CDR2: SGHVS and FQNEAQ. The CDR3 length is 15 residues. The V gene end was trimmed by 1 base and the J gene end by 7 bases; junction bases not matched to a gene: 6. The unexposed donors gave CD4+ T cells in about 2011-2019, prior to COVID-19. Naive and memory CD4+ T cells came from enriched cryopreserved PBMCs. Study findings and constraints: No crossreactivity against non-spike viral proteins was tested here.

In regard to this clone: Its target is unknown.

Deep TCR-beta sequencing used DNA from uncultured naive and memory CD4+ T cells. Clones were read by immunoSEQ multiplex PCR, and TCRdb kept only the in-frame ones, dropping some. The table includes 50,000 to 70,000 clones, 87% detected once. The V call is TRBV7-8, the J call TRBJ2-7; 11 bases align to TRBD2. This sequence originates from a human donor in good health. Input material: memory CD4+ T cells from PBMCs. The CDR3 nucleotides read TGTGCCAGCAGCTTAGATAGCGGGGGGGCCCGGGAGCAGTACTTC. Translation gives CASSLDSGGAREQYF.